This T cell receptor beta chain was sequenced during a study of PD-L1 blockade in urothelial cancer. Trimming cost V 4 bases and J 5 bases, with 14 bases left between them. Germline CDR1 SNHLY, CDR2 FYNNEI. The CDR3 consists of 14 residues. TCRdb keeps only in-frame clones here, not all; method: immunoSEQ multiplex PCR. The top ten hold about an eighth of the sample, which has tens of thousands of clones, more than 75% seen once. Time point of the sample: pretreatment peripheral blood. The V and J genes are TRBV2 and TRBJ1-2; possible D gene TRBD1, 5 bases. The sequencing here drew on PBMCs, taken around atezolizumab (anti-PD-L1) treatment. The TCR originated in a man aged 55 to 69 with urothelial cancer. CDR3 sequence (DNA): TGTGCCAGCAGTGCCACCAGGGAATCGTATGGCTACACCTTC. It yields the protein CASSATRESYGYTF.